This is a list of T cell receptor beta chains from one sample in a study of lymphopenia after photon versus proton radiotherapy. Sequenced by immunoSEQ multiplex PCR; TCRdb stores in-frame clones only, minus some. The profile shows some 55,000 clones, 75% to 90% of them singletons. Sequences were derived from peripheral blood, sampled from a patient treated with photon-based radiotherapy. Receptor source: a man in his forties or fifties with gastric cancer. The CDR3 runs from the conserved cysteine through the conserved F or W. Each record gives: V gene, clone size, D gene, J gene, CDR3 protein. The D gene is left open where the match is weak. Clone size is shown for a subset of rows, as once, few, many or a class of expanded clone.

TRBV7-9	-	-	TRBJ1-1	CASSTRGRVEAFF
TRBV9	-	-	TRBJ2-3	CASSVGGDTQYF
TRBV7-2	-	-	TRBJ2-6	CASSLGRMGYSGANVLTF
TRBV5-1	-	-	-	CASSLSGPPYEQYF
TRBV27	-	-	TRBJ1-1	CASSLRYYTEAFF
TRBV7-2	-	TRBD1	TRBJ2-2	CASSLGDRNYGELFF
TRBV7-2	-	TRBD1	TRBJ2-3	CASSHEGAATDTQYF
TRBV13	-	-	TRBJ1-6	CASSTDLNSPLHF
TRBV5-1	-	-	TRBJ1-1	CASSTGRSAPEAFF
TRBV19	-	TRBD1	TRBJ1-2	CASSTGGGYGYTF
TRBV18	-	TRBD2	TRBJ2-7	CASSPSGLAGLEQYF
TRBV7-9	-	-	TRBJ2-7	CASSWRDEQYF
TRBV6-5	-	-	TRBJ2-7	CASKAGDEQYF
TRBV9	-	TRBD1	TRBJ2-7	CASSVGQGASYEQYF
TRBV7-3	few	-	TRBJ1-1	CASSEQGNTEAFF
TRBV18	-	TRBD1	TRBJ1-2	CASSPSGTGTYTGYGYTF
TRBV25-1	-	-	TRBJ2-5	CASSVGSIQETQYF
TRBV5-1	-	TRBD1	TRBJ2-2	CASSAGGAGTGELFF
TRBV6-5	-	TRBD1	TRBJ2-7	CASSYSGQGTYEQYF
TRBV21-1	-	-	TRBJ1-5	CASNLRLNQPQHF
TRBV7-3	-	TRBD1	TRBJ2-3	CASSLGQTDTQYF
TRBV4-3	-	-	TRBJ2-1	CASSQVGGPSYNEQFF
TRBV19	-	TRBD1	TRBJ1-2	CASSRDSSYDGYTF
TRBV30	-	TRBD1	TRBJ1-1	CAWSAGTGGDAFF
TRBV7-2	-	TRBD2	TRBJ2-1	CASSLGWERGSWSYNEQFF
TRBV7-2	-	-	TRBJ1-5	CASSPIQGVNQPQHF
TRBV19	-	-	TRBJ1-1	CASSVGRTNTEAFF
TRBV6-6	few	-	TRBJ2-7	CASSHPITRPSGEQYF
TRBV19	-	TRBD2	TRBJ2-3	CASRQGRGAWSPDTQYF
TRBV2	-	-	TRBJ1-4	CASSVDGEGEKLFF
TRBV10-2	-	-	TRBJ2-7	CASSESNRESYEQYF
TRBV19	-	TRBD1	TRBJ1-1	CASSWSGQGFTEAFF
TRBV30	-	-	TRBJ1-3	CAWRPGSNTIYF
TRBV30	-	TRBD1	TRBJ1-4	CAWTGQGLGTNEKLFF
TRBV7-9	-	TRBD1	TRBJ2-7	CASTRTGQGSYEQYF
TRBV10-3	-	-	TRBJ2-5	CAISEHGGGETQYF
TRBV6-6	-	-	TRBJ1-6	CASMGVPFFYNSPLHF
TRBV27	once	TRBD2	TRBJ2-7	CASSLPGGTIYEQYF
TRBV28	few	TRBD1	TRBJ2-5	CASSRQGGETQYF
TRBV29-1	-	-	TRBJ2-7	CSVVGARSSYEQYF
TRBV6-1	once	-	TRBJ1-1	CASSEQPALNTEAFF
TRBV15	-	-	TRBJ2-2	CATSRASAGANTGELFF
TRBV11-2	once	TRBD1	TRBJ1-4	CASSLITGGSGEKLFF
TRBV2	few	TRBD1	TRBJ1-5	CASRLDSGGQPQHF
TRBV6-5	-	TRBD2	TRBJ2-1	CASSRRAGGLNEQFF
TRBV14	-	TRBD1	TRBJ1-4	CASSQARQGRGNEKLFF
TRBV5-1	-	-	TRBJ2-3	CASSLQQGYTQYF
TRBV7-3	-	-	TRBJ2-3	CASSPGERQTQYF
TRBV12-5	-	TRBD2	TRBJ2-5	CASGLVLAGGPETQYF
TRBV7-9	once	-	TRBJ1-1	CASSSRPGGNTEAFF
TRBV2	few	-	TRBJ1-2	CASTLGTVGYGYTF
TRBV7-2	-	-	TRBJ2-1	CASSLVSSAPNEQFF
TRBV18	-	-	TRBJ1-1	CASSPRTGNMNTEAFF
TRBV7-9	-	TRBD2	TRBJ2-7	CASSWGGIKNYEQYF
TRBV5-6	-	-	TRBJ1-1	CASSPVGNTEAFF
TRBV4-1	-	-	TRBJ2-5	CASSQDFVVKTQYF
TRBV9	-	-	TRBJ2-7	CASSRADYEQYF
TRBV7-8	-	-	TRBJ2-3	CASSPDGGLGGTDTQYF
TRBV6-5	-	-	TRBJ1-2	CASSYRASLIGGYTF